This T cell receptor beta chain was obtained from a study of response to subunit inactivated influenza vaccine. Points from the study as a whole: The study's authors posited that every seasonal influenza vaccination enlists few new T cells.

With respect to this clonotype: Its antigen is unidentified.

Germline assignment: CDR1 LGHNA and CDR2 YSLEER. The CDR3 length is 17 residues. V dropped 5 bases and J dropped 1; count of bases not matched to a gene: 8. TCRdb reprocessed the RT-PCR reads via MiXCR and lists one record per CDR3 protein. The sample has about 480,000 distinct CDR3 sequences, around 25% seen once. The sample consisted of CD4+ T cells sorted from PBMCs, taken roughly 5 days after vaccination. The clonotype originates from a man aged 50 or older who received an inactivated influenza vaccine. V usage is TRBV4-3 and J usage is TRBJ2-6; 7 bases are a match to TRBD1. The chain's CDR3 is CASSSDRILSGANVLTF. The CDR3 DNA follows: TGCGCCAGCAGCTCGGACAGGATCTTGTCTGGGGCCAACGTCCTGACTTTC.